These T cell receptor beta chains were read from a single sample in a study of OX40 agonist ivuxolimab in advanced cancers. Produced via immunoSEQ multiplex PCR; TCRdb's table is partial and in-frame only. The sample carries some 100,000 clones, around 80% recorded once. The specimen was CD4+ or CD8+ T cells sorted from blood, collected in a trial of the OX40 agonist ivuxolimab. These receptors came from an adult with an advanced solid tumor such as melanoma, head and neck, liver or kidney cancer. The CDR3 runs from the conserved cysteine through the conserved F or W. A D gene is named only where the DNA matches it firmly. Size values are once, few and many counts, or a class for expanded clones, and some rows have none.

>TRBV7-6|NA|NA|TRBJ1-5
TGTGCCAGCAGCTTAGTCCCGGACCGCAATCAGCCCCAGCATTTT
CASSLVPDRNQPQHF
>TRBV7-2|NA|TRBD1|TRBJ2-5
TGTGCCAGCAGCTCCATAGTGGGGGGACAGGGGGAGACCCAGTACTTC
CASSSIVGGQGETQYF
>TRBV7-2|NA|NA|TRBJ1-2
TGTGCCAGCAGCTTACAGGGTCCTGCCCTAGCCTATGGCTACACCTTC
CASSLQGPALAYGYTF
>TRBV7-2|NA|NA|TRBJ1-4
TGTGCCAGCAGCTTAGGGCAGGGAGGGAGGAGTAATGAAAAACTGTTTTTT
CASSLGQGGRSNEKLFF
>TRBV7-2|NA|NA|TRBJ2-3
TGTGCCAGCAGCCCCGGGTGGGGGGTGGATACGCAGTATTTT
CASSPGWGVDTQYF
>TRBV30|NA|TRBD1|TRBJ1-4
TGTGCCCTCGGGACAGATACTAATGAAAAACTGTTTTTT
CALGTDTNEKLFF
>TRBV19|NA|NA|TRBJ2-3
TGTGCCAGTAAGGCGCAGTATTTT
CASKAQYF
>TRBV7-2|NA|NA|TRBJ1-1
TGTGCCAGCAGCTGGACAGCAAGTAACACTGAAGCTTTCTTT
CASSWTASNTEAFF
>TRBV12-5|NA|TRBD2|TRBJ2-5
TGTGCTAGTGGTCCGGGACTAGCGGGAGTTAGGACGGAGACCCAGTACTTC
CASGPGLAGVRTETQYF
>TRBV7-2|NA|NA|TRBJ1-6
TGTGCCAGCAGCTCAGGATCCTATAATTCACCCCTCCACTTT
CASSSGSYNSPLHF
>TRBV5-1|NA|TRBD1|TRBJ1-2
TGCGCCAGCAGCGTAGGACAGGGGTATGGCTACACCTTC
CASSVGQGYGYTF
>TRBV7-3|once|NA|TRBJ2-3
TGTGCCAGCAGCCTAAAAGGGCCCCCAGATACGCAGTATTTT
CASSLKGPPDTQYF
>TRBV28|NA|TRBD1|TRBJ1-1
TGTGCCAGCAGGCCCCGGGGACAGGGGGCGAACACTGAAGCTTTCTTT
CASRPRGQGANTEAFF
>TRBV7-2|NA|NA|TRBJ2-1
TGTGCCAGCAGCTTAGACCAGTACAATGAGCAGTTCTTC
CASSLDQYNEQFF
>TRBV6-5|NA|NA|TRBJ2-1
TGTGCCAGCAGTTACGGAGGGGCGCGGTACAATGAGCAGTTCTTC
CASSYGGARYNEQFF
>TRBV21-1|NA|NA|TRBJ2-1
TGTGCCAGCAGCAAAAAAGGGGGGTACAATGAGCAGTTCTTC
CASSKKGGYNEQFF
>TRBV4-2|NA|TRBD1|TRBJ2-5
TGTGCCAGCAGCCAACCGCAGGGGGTCCAAGAGACCCAGTACTTC
CASSQPQGVQETQYF
>TRBV5-1|NA|NA|TRBJ2-3
TGCGCCAGCAGTTTGATCTCTAGCACAGATACGCAGTATTTT
CASSLISSTDTQYF
>TRBV27|NA|NA|TRBJ1-3
TGTGCCAGCAGCCCCCCGGGTCGACGCACCATATATTTT
CASSPPGRRTIYF
>TRBV7-3|NA|TRBD2|TRBJ2-7
TGTGCCAGCAGCTTAACCGGGACTAGCCACGAGCAGTACTTC
CASSLTGTSHEQYF
>TRBV9|NA|TRBD1|TRBJ2-6
TGTGCCAGCAGCGAGGACAGGGCAAGCTCTGGGGCCAACGTCCTGACTTTC
CASSEDRASSGANVLTF
>TRBV28|NA|TRBD1|TRBJ2-5
TGTGCCAGCAGTTCTGGGACAGTCCAAGAGACCCAGTACTTC
CASSSGTVQETQYF
>TRBV27|NA|NA|TRBJ1-5
TGTGCCAGCGGCCGGGGGGCCAGCAATCAGCCCCAGCATTTT
CASGRGASNQPQHF
>TRBV6-5|NA|NA|TRBJ1-2
TGTGCCAGCAGTGACCGTGGGACCGTCTATGGCTACACCTTC
CASSDRGTVYGYTF
>TRBV7-9|NA|NA|TRBJ1-1
TGTGCCAGCAGCTTAGCTTGGACAGACTTGAACACTGAAGCTTTCTTT
CASSLAWTDLNTEAFF
>TRBV11-2|NA|NA|TRBJ2-2
TGTGCCAGCAGCCTCGAGTGGAACACCGGGGAGCTGTTTTTT
CASSLEWNTGELFF
>TRBV6-5|NA|TRBD1|TRBJ2-6
TGTGCCAGCAATCAGGGGGCTGGGGCCAACGTCCTGACTTTC
CASNQGAGANVLTF
>TRBV7-3|NA|TRBD1|TRBJ2-2
TGTGCCAGCAGCTTCCAGGGGGACACCGGGGAGCTGTTTTTT
CASSFQGDTGELFF
>TRBV6-5|NA|NA|TRBJ1-1
TGTGCCAGCAGAACTAAGGAGGGCAGCACTGAAGCCTTCTTT
CASRTKEGSTEAFF
>TRBV6-6|NA|NA|TRBJ1-4
TGTGCCAGCAGCGTACAGGGCTCGGAGGAAAAACTGTTTTTT
CASSVQGSEEKLFF
>TRBV9|NA|NA|TRBJ2-7
TGTGCCAGCAGCGCCGACGGGGGGCAAGGGTACGAGCAGTACTTC
CASSADGGQGYEQYF
>TRBV25-1|NA|TRBD1|TRBJ2-1
TGTGCCAGCCACAACAGGGGGCAGGGGAACAATGAGCAGTTCTTC
CASHNRGQGNNEQFF
>TRBV7-2|NA|NA|TRBJ2-1
TGTGCCAGCAGTCCGGACTGGGGGGCTCCGGAGCAGTTCTTC
CASSPDWGAPEQFF
>TRBV5-4|NA|NA|TRBJ1-3
TGTGCCAGCAGCTTAAGAGGAGGTGGAAACACCATATATTTT
CASSLRGGGNTIYF